This T cell receptor (beta chain) emerged from a study of T cell responses to AZD1222 COVID-19 vaccine. Across the study: Whether given at about 4 or about 12 weeks, second doses were pooled.

Whole-study results and caveats: Repertoires in all cases were sampled only once the peak T cell response had passed. Clonal diversity may have been underestimated in mostly white British donors.

Clones were read by immunoSEQ multiplex PCR, and TCRdb kept only the in-frame ones, dropping some. Seen here are more than 60,000 clones, 87% observed once, and the top ten hold roughly 24%. Trimming at V came to 1 base and at J to 12 bases, leaving 9 bases not matched to a gene. This CDR3 spans 15 amino acids. Germline CDR1 is LGHDT and CDR2 is YNNKEL (reference sequence). For this clone: The antigen remains unidentified.

The chain is built from TRBV3-1 (or the pseudogene TRBV3-2) and TRBJ2-5; TRBD2 matches at 12 bases. Sample: peripheral blood, taken on day 0 of AZD1222 vaccination. The TCR was taken from an adult in good health. The DNA of the CDR3 is TGTGCCAGCAGCCAAGCGGTACTAGCGGGAGGCCCGGAGTACTTC. As protein: CASSQAVLAGGPEYF.